Listed below are T cell receptor beta chains from one sample, sequenced in a study of shared T cell receptors in the human thymus. Sequencing was performed with immunoSEQ multiplex PCR; in TCRdb, only in-frame clones are kept and a portion is missing. The data show hundreds of thousands of clones, with approximately 89% seen just once and over 0.008% held by the top ten. The sample was also reused in another study, on human thymus T cells.

The source material was thymocytes. These receptors all come from a boy under two years old with a congenital heart defect. Both conserved end residues are part of each CDR3. Fields, in order: V gene, clone size, D gene, J gene, CDR3 protein, CDR3 DNA. A D gene is named only where the DNA matches it firmly. Size is omitted from some rows. Given values are once, few, many or a class for expanded clones.

v_call: TRBV23-1
clone_size: few
d_call: .
j_call: TRBJ2-7
cdr3_aa: CASSHSGTTYEQYF
cdr3_nt: TGCGCCAGCAGTCATTCGGGGACAACCTACGAGCAGTACTTC

v_call: TRBV6-4
clone_size: .
d_call: .
j_call: TRBJ2-6
cdr3_aa: CASSARGLSSGANVLTF
cdr3_nt: TGTGCCAGCAGTGCTCGGGGACTGAGCTCTGGGGCCAACGTCCTGACTTTC

v_call: TRBV19
clone_size: .
d_call: .
j_call: TRBJ1-5
cdr3_aa: CASSTPGRGPGGNQPQHF
cdr3_nt: TGTGCCAGTAGTACCCCCGGGCGGGGCCCCGGGGGCAATCAGCCCCAGCATTTT

v_call: TRBV29-1
clone_size: .
d_call: .
j_call: TRBJ2-2
cdr3_aa: CSVEGQANTGELFF
cdr3_nt: TGCAGCGTTGAAGGACAGGCGAACACCGGGGAGCTGTTTTTT

v_call: TRBV4-3
clone_size: .
d_call: .
j_call: TRBJ1-2
cdr3_aa: CASSQELGRDGYTF
cdr3_nt: TGCGCCAGCAGCCAAGAGTTAGGCAGGGATGGCTACACCTTC

v_call: TRBV4-3
clone_size: .
d_call: .
j_call: TRBJ2-3
cdr3_aa: CASSQSSQDTQYF
cdr3_nt: TGCGCCAGCAGCCAATCCTCCCAGGATACGCAGTATTTT

v_call: TRBV6-1
clone_size: .
d_call: TRBD1
j_call: TRBJ1-2
cdr3_aa: CASSEPKDREHGYTF
cdr3_nt: TGTGCCAGCAGTGAACCGAAGGACAGGGAGCATGGCTACACCTTC

v_call: TRBV19
clone_size: few
d_call: .
j_call: TRBJ1-6
cdr3_aa: CARSWVTGNYNSPLHF
cdr3_nt: TGTGCCAGGTCTTGGGTAACAGGGAACTATAATTCACCCCTCCACTTT

v_call: TRBV18
clone_size: .
d_call: TRBD1
j_call: TRBJ2-7
cdr3_aa: CASSSTGTSENEYF
cdr3_nt: TGTGCCAGCTCATCGACAGGGACCTCCGAAAATGAGTACTTC

v_call: TRBV7-9
clone_size: .
d_call: .
j_call: TRBJ1-2
cdr3_aa: CASSRGHSANYGYTF
cdr3_nt: TGTGCCAGCAGCCGCGGACACTCAGCTAACTATGGCTACACCTTC

v_call: TRBV11-2
clone_size: .
d_call: .
j_call: TRBJ1-4
cdr3_aa: CASSLDAETQDEKLFF
cdr3_nt: TGTGCCAGCAGCTTAGATGCCGAGACACAAGATGAAAAACTGTTTTTT

v_call: TRBV5-1
clone_size: .
d_call: TRBD1
j_call: TRBJ2-7
cdr3_aa: CASSRTGQDPSYEQYF
cdr3_nt: TGCGCCAGCAGCAGGACAGGACAGGATCCATCCTACGAGCAGTACTTC

v_call: TRBV4-2
clone_size: .
d_call: .
j_call: TRBJ2-7
cdr3_aa: CASSPLGGVGRGYEQYF
cdr3_nt: TGTGCCAGCAGCCCACTAGGGGGAGTAGGGAGGGGATACGAGCAGTACTTC

v_call: TRBV29-1
clone_size: .
d_call: TRBD2
j_call: TRBJ2-1
cdr3_aa: CSVEDWASGATYNEQFF
cdr3_nt: TGCAGCGTTGAAGATTGGGCTAGCGGGGCTACATACAATGAGCAGTTCTTC

v_call: TRBV7-2
clone_size: .
d_call: .
j_call: TRBJ1-2
cdr3_aa: CASSFPPGINYGYTF
cdr3_nt: TGTGCCAGCAGCTTCCCGCCAGGGATTAACTATGGCTACACCTTC

v_call: TRBV28
clone_size: .
d_call: .
j_call: TRBJ1-1
cdr3_aa: CASSSGGENTEAFF
cdr3_nt: TGTGCCAGCAGCTCGGGGGGGGAGAACACTGAAGCTTTCTTT

v_call: TRBV7-9
clone_size: .
d_call: TRBD2
j_call: TRBJ2-1
cdr3_aa: CASRGAGVGGDEQFF
cdr3_nt: TGTGCCAGCCGCGGGGCGGGAGTAGGAGGCGATGAGCAGTTCTTC

v_call: TRBV19
clone_size: .
d_call: .
j_call: TRBJ1-4
cdr3_aa: CASSRGQLVDEKLFF
cdr3_nt: TGTGCCAGTAGTCGCGGACAGTTAGTAGATGAAAAACTGTTTTTT

v_call: TRBV28
clone_size: .
d_call: .
j_call: TRBJ2-3
cdr3_aa: CASSLEGTSTDTQYF
cdr3_nt: TGTGCCAGCAGTTTAGAGGGCACCTCCACAGATACGCAGTATTTT

v_call: TRBV5-8
clone_size: .
d_call: .
j_call: TRBJ1-5
cdr3_aa: CASSGAPRPQHF
cdr3_nt: TGTGCCAGCAGCGGGGCCCCGCGGCCCCAGCATTTT

v_call: TRBV18
clone_size: .
d_call: TRBD2
j_call: TRBJ2-1
cdr3_aa: CASSPSQRGADNEQFF
cdr3_nt: TGTGCCAGCTCACCCTCGCAGCGGGGGGCCGACAATGAGCAGTTCTTC

v_call: TRBV28
clone_size: .
d_call: .
j_call: TRBJ2-6
cdr3_aa: CASSSHYRSPLLSSGANVLTF
cdr3_nt: TGTGCCAGCAGTTCACACTACAGGAGTCCATTACTATCCTCTGGGGCCAACGTCCTGACTTTC

v_call: TRBV9
clone_size: once
d_call: TRBD2
j_call: TRBJ2-5
cdr3_aa: CASSVDGRGGETQYF
cdr3_nt: TGTGCCAGCAGCGTAGACGGGCGGGGGGGAGAGACCCAGTACTTC

v_call: TRBV19
clone_size: few
d_call: .
j_call: TRBJ2-3
cdr3_aa: CASSIEQASTDTQYF
cdr3_nt: TGTGCCAGTAGTATAGAGCAGGCTAGCACAGATACGCAGTATTTT

v_call: TRBV19
clone_size: few
d_call: .
j_call: TRBJ2-1
cdr3_aa: CASSPKSYNEQFF
cdr3_nt: TGTGCCAGTAGCCCTAAGTCCTACAATGAGCAGTTCTTC

v_call: TRBV4-2
clone_size: .
d_call: TRBD1
j_call: TRBJ2-1
cdr3_aa: CASSQPATRDSSYNEQFF
cdr3_nt: TGTGCCAGCAGCCAACCCGCGACAAGGGACAGCTCCTACAATGAGCAGTTCTTC

v_call: TRBV5-5
clone_size: .
d_call: TRBD2
j_call: TRBJ2-5
cdr3_aa: CASSQPLAWETQYF
cdr3_nt: TGTGCCAGCAGCCAACCACTAGCGTGGGAGACCCAGTACTTC

v_call: TRBV2
clone_size: .
d_call: .
j_call: TRBJ2-3
cdr3_aa: CASSDRRGREDTQYF
cdr3_nt: TGTGCCAGCAGTGATAGGAGGGGGCGAGAAGATACGCAGTATTTT

v_call: TRBV6-5
clone_size: .
d_call: TRBD1
j_call: TRBJ1-6
cdr3_aa: CASTSRTGKSPLHF
cdr3_nt: TGTGCCAGCACCAGCAGGACAGGGAAGTCACCCCTCCACTTT

v_call: TRBV4-3
clone_size: .
d_call: .
j_call: TRBJ1-5
cdr3_aa: CASSQDHVGGVSNQPQHF
cdr3_nt: TGCGCCAGCAGCCAAGATCACGTAGGGGGGGTTAGCAATCAGCCCCAGCATTTT

v_call: TRBV29-1
clone_size: once
d_call: TRBD2
j_call: TRBJ2-1
cdr3_aa: CSVGHPRGSSYNEQFF
cdr3_nt: TGCAGCGTTGGGCATCCGCGGGGGAGCTCCTACAATGAGCAGTTCTTC

v_call: TRBV5-4
clone_size: .
d_call: TRBD2
j_call: TRBJ2-5
cdr3_aa: CASSAGLAHSETQYF
cdr3_nt: TGTGCCAGCAGCGCGGGACTAGCCCACTCAGAGACCCAGTACTTC

v_call: TRBV4-3
clone_size: .
d_call: TRBD1
j_call: TRBJ1-1
cdr3_aa: CASSQDNDRGQRVGQNTEAFF
cdr3_nt: TGCGCCAGCAGCCAAGATAATGACAGGGGGCAGAGAGTTGGGCAGAACACTGAAGCTTTCTTT

v_call: TRBV29-1
clone_size: .
d_call: TRBD1
j_call: TRBJ1-1
cdr3_aa: CSVEGGNPDRGGTEAFF
cdr3_nt: TGCAGCGTTGAAGGTGGTAACCCCGACAGGGGTGGTACTGAAGCTTTCTTT

v_call: TRBV2
clone_size: .
d_call: TRBD1
j_call: TRBJ2-2
cdr3_aa: CASSGTGVYEANTGELFF
cdr3_nt: TGTGCCAGCAGCGGGACAGGGGTATATGAAGCGAACACCGGGGAGCTGTTTTTT

v_call: TRBV4-3
clone_size: .
d_call: TRBD1
j_call: TRBJ1-2
cdr3_aa: CASSQGRDRGLRGGGYTF
cdr3_nt: TGCGCCAGCAGCCAAGGAAGGGACAGGGGACTTAGGGGGGGAGGCTACACCTTC

v_call: TRBV11-2
clone_size: .
d_call: .
j_call: TRBJ2-3
cdr3_aa: CASSFRDTRADTQYF
cdr3_nt: TGTGCCAGCAGCTTTAGAGACACGAGGGCAGATACGCAGTATTTT

v_call: TRBV2
clone_size: .
d_call: TRBD2
j_call: TRBJ2-7
cdr3_aa: CASWGGTYEQYF
cdr3_nt: TGTGCCAGCTGGGGGGGGACCTACGAGCAGTACTTC

v_call: TRBV23-1
clone_size: .
d_call: TRBD2
j_call: TRBJ2-3
cdr3_aa: CASSPRLAGVTDTQYF
cdr3_nt: TGCGCCAGCAGTCCGAGACTAGCGGGAGTGACAGATACGCAGTATTTT

v_call: TRBV10-1
clone_size: .
d_call: .
j_call: TRBJ2-2
cdr3_aa: CASSEEETGELFF
cdr3_nt: TGCGCCAGCAGTGAAGAGGAGACCGGGGAGCTGTTTTTT

v_call: TRBV4-3
clone_size: once
d_call: TRBD1
j_call: TRBJ2-3
cdr3_aa: CASSPGQGFVYGTDTQYF
cdr3_nt: TGCGCCAGCAGCCCAGGACAGGGCTTTGTCTACGGCACAGATACGCAGTATTTT

v_call: TRBV4-2
clone_size: few
d_call: .
j_call: TRBJ1-5
cdr3_aa: CASSQDEGKGNQPQHF
cdr3_nt: TGTGCCAGCAGCCAAGATGAGGGTAAGGGCAATCAGCCCCAGCATTTT

v_call: TRBV11-2
clone_size: .
d_call: TRBD1
j_call: TRBJ1-2
cdr3_aa: CASSLLPGQGYGYTF
cdr3_nt: TGTGCCAGCAGCCTACTCCCCGGACAGGGCTATGGCTACACCTTC

v_call: TRBV2
clone_size: .
d_call: TRBD1
j_call: TRBJ1-5
cdr3_aa: CASRDTGARIYSNQPQHF
cdr3_nt: TGTGCCAGCAGAGATACAGGGGCCCGGATATATAGCAATCAGCCCCAGCATTTT

v_call: TRBV5-6
clone_size: .
d_call: .
j_call: TRBJ1-1
cdr3_aa: CASSPHLNTEAFF
cdr3_nt: TGTGCCAGCAGCCCACACCTTAACACTGAAGCTTTCTTT

v_call: TRBV11-3
clone_size: .
d_call: TRBD2
j_call: TRBJ2-1
cdr3_aa: CASSSKTSGRANEQFF
cdr3_nt: TGTGCCAGCAGCTCAAAAACTAGCGGGAGGGCCAATGAGCAGTTCTTC

v_call: TRBV14
clone_size: .
d_call: .
j_call: TRBJ2-7
cdr3_aa: CASSHRKKTYEQYF
cdr3_nt: TGTGCCAGCAGCCACAGAAAGAAGACCTACGAGCAGTACTTC

v_call: TRBV27
clone_size: once
d_call: .
j_call: TRBJ1-5
cdr3_aa: CASSPASSAVGRIRDGGGGVQHF
cdr3_nt: TGTGCCAGCAGCCCCGCTTCCTCGGCAGTAGGCCGCATCAGGGACGGCGGCGGAGGGGTCCAGCATTTT

v_call: TRBV5-8
clone_size: .
d_call: TRBD1
j_call: TRBJ1-2
cdr3_aa: CASSNRQGQVPNYGYTF
cdr3_nt: TGTGCCAGCAGCAACCGACAGGGACAGGTCCCCAACTATGGCTACACCTTC

v_call: TRBV19
clone_size: .
d_call: TRBD2
j_call: TRBJ2-5
cdr3_aa: CASSILAGGPETQYF
cdr3_nt: TGTGCCAGTAGTATATTAGCGGGGGGGCCGGAGACCCAGTACTTC

v_call: TRBV7-2
clone_size: .
d_call: .
j_call: TRBJ1-2
cdr3_aa: CASSLRGGGNYGYTF
cdr3_nt: TGTGCCAGCAGCTTAAGGGGAGGGGGTAACTATGGCTACACCTTC

v_call: TRBV28
clone_size: .
d_call: TRBD2
j_call: TRBJ2-7
cdr3_aa: CASSYPVRTTGTSGLAGAEQYF
cdr3_nt: TGTGCCAGCAGTTACCCAGTTAGGACGACCGGGACATCGGGACTAGCGGGGGCCGAGCAGTACTTC

v_call: TRBV4-3
clone_size: .
d_call: TRBD2
j_call: TRBJ2-1
cdr3_aa: CASSHEGLAGDGTYNEQFF
cdr3_nt: TGCGCCAGCAGCCACGAGGGACTAGCGGGAGATGGAACCTACAATGAGCAGTTCTTC

v_call: TRBV5-6
clone_size: .
d_call: .
j_call: TRBJ2-7
cdr3_aa: CASSLVGRDYEQYF
cdr3_nt: TGTGCCAGCAGCTTGGTCGGCAGGGACTACGAGCAGTACTTC

v_call: TRBV20-1
clone_size: .
d_call: .
j_call: TRBJ2-7
cdr3_aa: CSGGDHYEQYF
cdr3_nt: TGCAGTGGCGGGGACCACTACGAGCAGTACTTC

v_call: TRBV30
clone_size: once
d_call: TRBD1
j_call: TRBJ1-6
cdr3_aa: CAWKQPTGLSPLHF
cdr3_nt: TGTGCCTGGAAACAACCGACAGGGCTTTCACCCCTCCACTTT

v_call: TRBV2
clone_size: .
d_call: TRBD1
j_call: TRBJ1-5
cdr3_aa: CASREDRGDQPQHF
cdr3_nt: TGTGCCAGCAGGGAGGACAGGGGCGATCAGCCCCAGCATTTT